A single T cell receptor beta chain is shown here with its context. Its antigen is unidentified. This entry belongs to a study of identical twins. Study-level results: Cord blood beta clonotypes that were abundant carried fewer insertions, and memory repertoires showed no such trend.

The CDR3 is 13 residues long. Trimming cost V 1 base and J 10 bases, with 13 bases left between them. The V gene's germline CDR1 is MNHEY and CDR2 SVGAGI. Template switching added a universal primer site, and cDNA bore unique molecular identifiers. TCRdb re-analysed the 5' RACE reads in MiXCR, keeping a single row per CDR3 protein. Of hundreds of thousands of distinct CDR3 sequences listed, around 8% are singletons. The same specimen was also included in a second study, on yellow fever vaccine responses in identical twins.

This TCR was recovered from a woman younger than 30 in good health. The V gene is TRBV6-5, the J gene TRBJ1-1, with D tentatively TRBD1 (5 bases). What was sequenced was memory (CD45RO+) T cells sorted from blood. The CDR3 region is CASSYWGLKGAFF. The CDR3 DNA follows: TGTGCCAGCAGTTACTGGGGGTTAAAGGGAGCTTTCTTT.